Reported below is one T cell receptor (beta chain). What it binds is not known. The V end lost 5 bases, the J end lost 0 bases, and 12 bases lay between the germline ends. Per the germline V gene, CDR1 is SGHAT and CDR2 is FQNNGV. This CDR3 region has 15 residues. Here immunoSEQ multiplex PCR was the method, and the copy in TCRdb shows in-frame clones only, minus some. The sample yields about 130,000 clones, 80% to 90% seen once. This sample was included in a study of T cells in localized non-small cell lung cancer. Findings and caveats of the study: Adjacent uninvolved lung tissue had the highest T cell clonality, exceeding tumor. Longer overall survival was seen with higher T cell density measured in blood. A median roughly 57 of the top 100 tumor clones appeared in adjacent lung.

This chain uses TRBV11-2 with TRBJ2-3; D is possibly TRBD2 (6 bases). The sequence came from a female donor over 55 with stage I lung adenocarcinoma. Sample: peripheral blood, taken before any cancer treatment. CDR3 sequence reads: CASSPTGTSTDTQYF. The CDR3 nucleotides are TGTGCCAGCAGCCCAACCGGGACTAGCACAGATACGCAGTATTTT.